This TCR beta chain was recovered during a study of response to subunit inactivated influenza vaccine (dated by TCRdb to the late 2010s). Notes on the research overall: Deep quantitative T cell receptor repertoire profiling was used in the study to track responses to a trivalent subunit inactivated influenza vaccine.

The sample holds a few counts of this clonotype. This clone's antigen is unknown. Base qualities are not recorded, but no much larger clone differs from it by a single base. Library generation was performed with RT-PCR. Sequencing was performed on an Illumina HiSeq 2500. Using fastp at Q25 and MiXCR, TCRdb reprocessed the public reads and kept productive beta chains. Under each unique CDR3 protein, matching rows form one entry showing the most common genes and DNA. The sample data list approximately 570,000 distinct CDR3 sequences, and around 8% of these were observed just once. Together, the top ten hold 10% to 15% of the sample. What the authors observed across the whole study: According to the authors, only a limited number of new T cells may be recruited by each seasonal influenza vaccination.

CDR1 is given as DFQATT and CDR2 as SNEGSKA, both from the germline V gene (reference sequence). Reading from cysteine to phenylalanine, the CDR3 counts 13 amino acids. The retained sequence is limited to the CDR3, 39 bases, with the frame set at the first base. V is reduced by 2 bases and J by 0 bases, leaving a spacing of 8 bases between them. The specimen was PBMCs from blood, collected about 23 months after vaccination. The chain employs TRBV20-1 and TRBJ2-7; too little of a D gene remains to name it. This TCR was recovered from a man between 50 and 69 years old who received an inactivated influenza vaccine. Donor details come from another sample of the same person, matched by shared clones. The DNA reads TGCAGTGCTAGAAGGACGAGCTCCTACGAGCAGTACTTC. It translates as CSARRTSSYEQYF.